This paragraph covers one T cell receptor beta chain sequence. TCRdb reprocessed the 5' RACE reads via MiXCR and lists one record per CDR3 protein. Of hundreds of thousands of distinct CDR3 sequences listed, roughly 21% are singletons. Germline loops: CDR1 KGHSH, CDR2 LQKENI. This CDR3 comprises 15 residues. Trimming pared 3 bases from V and 1 base from J, leaving 12 bases between. The data were taken from a study of T-cell memory formation after mild COVID-19. This receptor was obtained from an adult woman who had mild COVID-19 (a few samples of this study predate the infection). Cell type and time point are not known. The chain joins TRBV18 to TRBJ1-1; a possible D gene is TRBD1 (6 bases). Material for sequencing was PBMCs or a T cell subset sorted from them (not recorded which). The CDR3 is CASSPSPGQNTEAFF. CDR3 coding DNA: TGTGCCAGCTCACCGTCACCGGGACAGAACACTGAAGCTTTCTTT.